Presented here are 12 T cell receptor beta chains from one specimen sequenced in a study of T cell responses to AZD1222 COVID-19 vaccine. Profiling relied on immunoSEQ multiplex PCR, and the TCRdb table lists in-frame clones only, not all of them. In the table there are roughly 100,000 clones, roughly 86% of which are singletons. The material was peripheral blood, obtained on day 0 of AZD1222 vaccination. The receptors stem from an adult in good health.

The chain uses TRBV9 and TRBJ1-3; D perhaps matches TRBD1 (5 bases). Trimming shortened V by 3 bases and J by 2 bases, and 9 bases separated the two germline ends. The CDR3 extends over 14 amino acids. The germline CDR1 and CDR2 sequences are SGDLS and YYNGEE. The CDR3 bases are TGTGCCAGCAGCGCGGGGGGGGCTGGAAACACCATATATTTT. This codes for CASSAGGAGNTIYF.

This chain connects TRBV7-3 to TRBJ2-3, with 7 bases identical to TRBD1. CDR1 is SGHTA and CDR2 is FQGTGA in the germline V gene. This CDR3 has 15 residues. With 3 bases clipped from V and 1 base from J, the junction kept 4 bases outside the gene matches. CDR3 bases: TGTGCCAGCAGCTTGGGGCAGGGGGGCACAGATACGCAGTATTTT. It translates to CASSLGQGGTDTQYF.

V usage is TRBV19 and J usage is TRBJ1-3, with D hard to call. Per germline, CDR1 LNHDA and CDR2 SQIVND (reference sequence). The CDR3 totals 9 residues. V was pared by 6 bases and J by 16 bases, with 10 bases between. The CDR3 DNA follows: TGTGCCAGTAGGAACAGTTACTATTTT. Amino acids: CASRNSYYF.

This chain connects TRBV9 to TRBJ2-7; 13 bases are a match to TRBD2. V dropped 0 bases and J dropped 6; count of bases not matched to a gene: 15. The V gene's germline CDR1 is SGDLS and CDR2 YYNGEE. The CDR3 covers 19 residues. The DNA for the CDR3 is TGTGCCAGCAGCGTAGGGACAGGGCGACTAGCGGGAGGCGCGGCCGAGCAGTACTTC. It yields the protein CASSVGTGRLAGGAAEQYF.

V gene TRBV9 combines with J gene TRBJ2-3; TRBD1 matches at 10 bases. CDR3 length: 18 amino acids. The junction had 10 bases not matched to a gene; V was cut back by 3 bases and J by 0 bases. Germline CDR1 SGDLS, CDR2 YYNGEE. Written as DNA, the CDR3 is TGTGCCAGCAGCGCCCGGGACAGGGGCATCGGTAGCACAGATACGCAGTATTTT. Translating it yields CASSARDRGIGSTDTQYF.

By share, this clone counts as medium-sized. The V call is TRBV28, the J call TRBJ1-4; no clear D. V was trimmed by 7 bases and J by 8 bases, leaving 17 bases between them. The germline gives CDR1 MDHEN, CDR2 SYDVKM. This CDR3 comprises 14 residues. The CDR3 nucleotides read TGTGCCAGCAACCCCGTGAAACGTGGGGAAAAACTGTTTTTT. Encoded protein: CASNPVKRGEKLFF.

The rearrangement uses TRBV6-2 or TRBV6-3 and TRBJ2-1, with 9 positions matching TRBD2. Germline CDR1 MNHEY, CDR2 SVGEGT. The ends lost 2 bases at V and 10 bases at J; junction bases unmatched: 12. This CDR3 contains 16 residues. CDR3 DNA: TGTGCCAGCAGTTACCGTGAGCGGGAGGCTTTCTGGGAGCAGTTCTTC. Translated: CASSYREREAFWEQFF.

The V gene is TRBV21-1, the J gene TRBJ2-7; no check of the table's D call, TRBD2, against the DNA was made. TRBV21-1 is assigned pseudogene status. The CDR3 is 15 residues long. The CDR3 coding sequence is TGTGCCAGCAGCAAAATCGGGGCGGGGAGCTACGAGCAGTACTTC. It specifies CASSKIGAGSYEQYF.

The chain has TRBV9 and TRBJ1-5; D perhaps matches TRBD1 (5 bases). The CDR3 spans 14 residues. The germline CDR1 and CDR2 sequences are SGDLS and YYNGEE. Trimming cost V 0 bases and J 6 bases, with 10 bases left between them. This chain's CDR3 is CASSVEGVGQPQHF. For the CDR3, the DNA is TGTGCCAGCAGCGTAGAAGGGGTGGGTCAGCCCCAGCATTTT. The variable domain in full, with the rest retrieved from reference TRBV9 and TRBJ1-5, is DSGVTQTPKHLITATGQRVTLRCSPRSGDLSVYWYQQSLDQGLQFLIQYYNGEERAKGNILERFSAQQFPDLHSELNLSSLELGDSALYFCASSVEGVGQPQHFGDGTRLSIL.

This clone appeared a single time. The J gene is TRBJ1-3, the V gene TRBV5-1; D gene unclear. In germline, CDR1 is SGHRS, CDR2 YFSETQ. The germline V and J ends were trimmed by 0 bases and 1 base, with 8 bases remaining between them. The CDR3 is made up of 15 amino acids. CDR3 coding DNA: TGCGCCAGCAGCTTGGTTCCCGGGTCTGGAAACACCATATATTTT. The encoded protein is CASSLVPGSGNTIYF.

The chain joins TRBV5-1 to TRBJ1-1; D is perhaps TRBD1 (6 bases). Trimming took off 0 bases at V and 5 bases at J, with 14 bases between the two ends. Looked up from germline, CDR1 is SGHRS and CDR2 is YFSETQ. The CDR3 is 15 residues long. This chain's CDR3 is CASSLDTQGRTEAFF. The CDR3 bases are TGCGCCAGCAGCTTGGACACCCAGGGGAGGACTGAAGCTTTCTTT.

V usage is TRBV30 and J usage is TRBJ2-3, with a possible D match to TRBD1 (7 bases). The CDR3 contains 13 residues. The germline V gene has CDR1 GTSNPN and CDR2 SVGIG (reference sequence). With 3 bases removed from V and 7 bases from J, the gap between germline ends came to 14 bases. CDR3: CAWSQGGRHTQYF. The CDR3 DNA is TGTGCCTGGAGCCAGGGGGGTAGGCATACGCAGTATTTT.